Shown below are 5 T cell receptor beta chains from a single sample sequenced in a study of blood T cell repertoires in COVID-19 (dated by TCRdb to 2019 to 2021). Library preparation employed the immunoSEQ multiplex PCR assay. TCRdb's version of the immuneACCESS table is confined to in-frame rearrangements and falls short of the full clone set. An unresolved V gene accounts for under half of the shortfall where checked; the remainder is of unknown origin. For this sample the table gives around 200,000 clones, of which around 80% were detected only once. The top ten constitute less than 3.5% of the sample. Sequenced material: peripheral blood. The origin of the receptors is a man aged 45 to 65 with active or convalescent COVID-19.

V and J are TRBV6-6 and TRBJ1-3, with TRBD1 identical over 7 bases. V trimming: 6 bases; J trimming: 4 bases; junction bases outside the gene matches: 9. The CDR3 loop spans 15 amino acids. In germline, CDR1 is MNHNY, CDR2 SVGAGI (reference sequence). CDR3 coding DNA: TGTGCCAGCAGCTACCTAGTGACAGGGGGAAACACCATATATTTT. The encoded protein is CASSYLVTGGNTIYF.

The CDR3 DNA reads TGCAGTGCTAGTTTGGGGGGGCCTTGGGAGACCCAGTACTTC. It specifies CSASLGGPWETQYF. The V and J genes are TRBV20-1 and TRBJ2-5, with a possible D match to TRBD2 (7 bases). V shed 3 bases and J shed 5 bases, with 16 bases lying between them. The CDR3 consists of 14 residues. Germline V gene data show CDR1 as DFQATT and CDR2 as SNEGSKA (reference sequence).

The chain links TRBV4-1 to TRBJ2-7; 9 bases map to TRBD2. The CDR3 spans 15 residues. The V gene's germline CDR1 is MGHRA and CDR2 YSYEKL. V lost 4 bases and J lost 10; bases outside the gene matches: 14. The DNA for the CDR3 is TGCGCCAGCAGCCCCCGGATAGCGGGAGTTGAGGAACAGTACTTC. It codes for CASSPRIAGVEEQYF.

The chain is built from TRBV3-1 (or the pseudogene TRBV3-2) and TRBJ1-2; D gene unclear. This CDR3 region has 14 residues. The V and J ends lost 0 bases and 2 bases respectively, with 7 bases between them. CDR1 is LGHDT, CDR2 YNNKEL, per germline (reference sequence). The CDR3: CASSQDLQNYGYTF. Written as DNA, the CDR3 is TGTGCCAGCAGCCAAGACCTACAGAACTATGGCTACACCTTC.

The J gene is TRBJ1-2, the V gene TRBV2, with unresolved D. The CDR3 contains 14 residues. V was clipped by 7 bases and J by 7 bases, with 19 bases between them. Germline-derived CDR1 and CDR2 are SNHLY and FYNNEI. DNA of the CDR3: TGTGCCAGCATCGTCCTACGGGGTTCCGGTGGCTACACCTTC. The encoded protein is CASIVLRGSGGYTF. The full variable domain, rest sourced from reference TRBV2 and TRBJ1-2, is EPEVTQTPSHQVTQMGQEVILRCVPISNHLYFYWYRQILGQKVEFLVSFYNNEISEKSEIFDDQFSVERPDGSNFTLKIRSTKLEDSAMYFCASIVLRGSGGYTFGSGTRLTVV.